One and the same sample provided the 27 T cell receptor beta chains below, sequenced in a study of identical twins. One entry per CDR3 protein, called by TCRdb with MiXCR from the 5' RACE reads. This sample yields around 280,000 distinct CDR3 sequences, of which around 8.8% are seen a single time; 2.1% belongs to the top ten. This sample was shared with a second study, whose subject was yellow fever vaccine responses in identical twins.

What was sequenced was memory (CD45RO+) T cells sorted from blood. These receptors all come from a woman younger than 30 in good health.

The CDR3 reads CATSDLGREKLFF. DNA of the CDR3: TGTGCCACCAGTGATTTAGGGCGGGAAAAACTGTTTTTT. The chain carries TRBV24-1 and TRBJ1-4, with D unclear. The CDR3 length is 13 residues. V was pared by 1 base and J by 8 bases, with 7 bases between. Germline-derived CDR1 and CDR2 are KGHDR and SFDVKD.

This clonotype has just a few counts. V usage is TRBV6-2 or TRBV6-3 and J usage is TRBJ2-3, with 7 bases aligning to TRBD2. The germline V gene has CDR1 MNHEY and CDR2 SVGEGT. Trimming took 6 bases from V and 6 from J; bases not matched to a gene: 15. CDR3 length: 16 residues. The CDR3 sequence: CASRPLGGSRPDTQYF. The CDR3 DNA sequence: TGTGCCAGCAGACCCCTAGGCGGGAGTCGCCCGGATACGCAGTATTTT.

This clonotype was counted a few times. V and J are TRBV11-2 and TRBJ2-2; 10 nucleotides line up with TRBD1. The CDR3 has 18 amino acids. Germline values: CDR1 SGHAT, CDR2 FQNNGV. The V and J ends lost 0 bases and 3 bases, in that order; junction bases with no gene match: 7. CDR3 amino acids: CASSLDERDRGDTGELFF. The CDR3 nucleotides are TGTGCCAGCAGCTTAGATGAGCGGGACAGGGGAGACACCGGGGAGCTGTTTTTT.

The chain recombines TRBV10-3 with TRBJ2-1, with 14 bases aligning to TRBD2. Looked up from germline, CDR1 is ENHRY and CDR2 is SYGVKD. CDR3 length equals 15 residues. The J segment lost 8 bases and the V segment lost 6 bases, leaving 6 bases of the junction unmatched. Written as DNA, the CDR3 is TGTGCCATCAGGGGGACTAGCGGGAGTTCCGATGAGCAGTTCTTC. Translation gives CAIRGTSGSSDEQFF.

This clonotype was counted at least ten times. The rearrangement links TRBV3-1 to TRBJ1-2; TRBD1 might be the D (5 bases). The germline V gene has CDR1 LGHDT and CDR2 YNNKEL (reference sequence). This CDR3 is 18 amino acids long. The ends were cut back, 1 base at V and 2 bases at J, with 20 bases in the middle. CDR3 amino acids: CASSQGILAQATNYGYTF. The CDR3 DNA reads as TGTGCCAGCAGCCAAGGCATTTTAGCACAGGCGACCAACTATGGCTACACCTTC.

This clonotype was observed a few times. This sequence joins TRBV2 and TRBJ2-5, with TRBD2 as a possible D gene (5 bases). Germline V gene data show CDR1 as SNHLY and CDR2 as FYNNEI. V lost 7 bases, J lost 1 base, and 16 bases lay in between. The CDR3 consists of 15 residues. The DNA of the CDR3 is TGTGCCAGCACCCGGACTTGGGCACGCCAAGAGACCCAGTACTTC. Translated, it gives CASTRTWARQETQYF.

This chain connects TRBV6-5 to TRBJ1-6; 9 positions agree with TRBD1. Trimming cost V 0 bases and J 10 bases; bases outside gene matches: 10. CDR3 size: 17 residues. Germline values: CDR1 MNHEY, CDR2 SVGAGI. The CDR3 DNA reads TGTGCCAGCAGTTACTCGGGAAAGGGACAGGGCTACTCACCCCTCCACTTT. Translated: CASSYSGKGQGYSPLHF.

This clonotype has only one observation. This chain joins TRBV2 and TRBJ2-5; D is unresolved. The CDR3 spans 11 residues. Trimming stripped 4 bases from V and 4 bases from J, with 4 bases between. Looked up from germline, CDR1 is SNHLY and CDR2 is FYNNEI. This chain's CDR3 is CASSAIETQYF. CDR3 sequence (DNA): TGTGCCAGCAGTGCGATAGAGACCCAGTACTTC.

The chain links TRBV28 to TRBJ1-5, with no clear D. CDR1 and CDR2 (germline): MDHEN, SYDVKM. V was cut by 8 bases and J by 5 bases, with 16 bases left in between. This CDR3 region has 14 residues. The chain's CDR3 is CASRKHGGHQPQHF. In DNA, the CDR3 is TGTGCCAGCCGAAAGCACGGCGGCCATCAGCCCCAGCATTTT.

Many counts were recorded for this clonotype. The V gene is TRBV6-6, the J gene TRBJ2-1, with TRBD2 identical over 10 bases. This CDR3 spans 13 amino acids. Germline V gives CDR1 MNHNY, CDR2 SVGAGI (reference sequence). Trimming took 6 bases from V and 9 from J; bases not matched to a gene: 5. CDR3 sequence (DNA): TGTGCCAGCAGCCAAGCGGGAGGGAGTGAGCAGTTCTTC. Translation gives CASSQAGGSEQFF.

This clonotype was counted ten times or more. This rearrangement joins TRBV20-1 to TRBJ2-2; tentative D call: TRBD2 (5 bases). In germline, CDR1 is DFQATT, CDR2 SNEGSKA (reference sequence). This CDR3 has 14 residues. V was shortened by 2 bases and J by 7 bases, with 14 bases between the two germline ends. CDR3 bases: TGCAGTGCTAGACTACCGAGCCGGGACGGGGAGCTGTTTTTT. The encoded protein is CSARLPSRDGELFF.

Only a few counts were recorded for this clonotype. The J gene is TRBJ2-3, the V gene TRBV5-1, with D unclear. Germline CDR1 SGHRS, CDR2 YFSETQ. The germline V and J ends were trimmed by 4 bases and 0 bases, with 12 bases remaining between them. The CDR3 sequence is 15 residues long. DNA of the CDR3: TGCGCCAGCAGCGACCTCTGGGGTAGCACAGATACGCAGTATTTT. Translating it yields CASSDLWGSTDTQYF.

The V call is TRBV7-2, the J call TRBJ2-5; TRBD2 aligns across 7 bases. The J segment lost 1 base and the V segment lost 0 bases, leaving 5 bases of the junction unmatched. The CDR3 covers 16 residues. CDR1 SGHTA and CDR2 FQGNSA come from the germline V gene. The CDR3 bases are TGTGCCAGCAGCTTAGCGGGCGGGGGTCCCCAAGAGACCCAGTACTTC. Translated, it gives CASSLAGGGPQETQYF.

The genes are TRBV9 and TRBJ2-1; 12 bases are a match to TRBD2. The CDR3 consists of 15 residues. Germline lookup yields CDR1 SGDLS and CDR2 YYNGEE. Losses at the gene ends were 5 bases for V and 8 bases for J; bases not matched to a gene: 8. CDR3 protein: CASRKLAGGTDEQFF. The CDR3 DNA reads as TGTGCCAGCAGAAAACTAGCGGGAGGTACGGATGAGCAGTTCTTC.

This clonotype was detected many times. The chain is built from TRBV10-3 and TRBJ1-4; no clear D. This CDR3 has 15 residues. Deletions cut 0 bases from V and 4 bases from J, with 9 bases between. The V gene's germline CDR1 is ENHRY and CDR2 SYGVKD. Here the CDR3 reads CAISESGGINEKLFF. The CDR3 coding sequence is TGTGCCATCAGTGAGTCGGGCGGGATTAATGAAAAACTGTTTTTT.

This clonotype was seen ten or more times. This chain links TRBV6-6 with TRBJ2-7; TRBD1 agrees at 8 bases. CDR1 and CDR2 from the germline V gene are MNHNY and SVGAGI (reference sequence). Germline trimming cut 8 bases from V and 5 bases from J; bases unmatched to any gene: 5. The CDR3 has 12 amino acids. The chain's CDR3 is CASGQGIDEQYF. The CDR3 DNA reads as TGTGCCAGCGGACAGGGAATTGACGAGCAGTACTTC.

This clonotype showed up just a few times. The chain is built from TRBV12-3 or TRBV12-4 and TRBJ2-1; 7 bases agree with TRBD2. Unmatched junction bases numbered 8, after V lost 2 bases and J lost 7 bases. The CDR3 sequence is 15 residues long. CDR3 residues: CASSLNAGAPNEQFF. CDR3 sequence (DNA): TGTGCCAGCAGTTTAAATGCGGGAGCGCCAAATGAGCAGTTCTTC.

This clonotype occurred many times. A much larger clone differs by one base, so this may be a read error. The chain joins TRBV2 to TRBJ2-1; D gene ambiguous. CDR1 SNHLY and CDR2 FYNNEI come from the germline V gene. The CDR3 totals 11 residues. V was pared by 6 bases and J by 1 base, with 1 base between. The CDR3 DNA reads as TGTGCCAGCAGATCCTACAATGAGCAGTTCTTC. Residues: CASRSYNEQFF.

The sample holds a few counts of this clonotype. The CDR3 loop reads CASSFGFTSGANVLTF. As DNA, the CDR3 is TGTGCCAGCAGCTTCGGGTTCACCTCTGGGGCCAACGTCCTGACTTTC. The rearrangement uses TRBV7-2 and TRBJ2-6, with D uncertain. The V end lost 3 bases, the J end lost 0 bases, and 9 bases lay between the germline ends. CDR3 length: 16 amino acids. Germline-derived CDR1 and CDR2 are SGHTA and FQGNSA.

At least ten counts were recorded for this clonotype. J is TRBJ2-5 and V is TRBV24-1; D unresolved. Deletions cut 2 bases from V and 2 bases from J, with 5 bases between. Per the germline V gene, CDR1 is KGHDR and CDR2 is SFDVKD. The CDR3 runs to 13 residues. CDR3 bases: TGTGCCACCAGTGATTCGAATCAAGAGACCCAGTACTTC. Translation: CATSDSNQETQYF.

This chain uses TRBV2 with TRBJ2-1; TRBD2 aligns across 11 bases. With V trimmed by 6 bases and J by 9 bases, 7 bases remained unmatched. The CDR3 covers 14 residues. From germline, CDR1 is SNHLY and CDR2 FYNNEI. In nucleotides, the CDR3 is TGTGCCAGCAGCCGACTAGCGGGAAAGGGTGAGCAGTTCTTC. As protein: CASSRLAGKGEQFF.

The rearrangement links TRBV11-2 to TRBJ2-2; D perhaps matches TRBD1 (6 bases). V gave up 1 base and J gave up 7 bases, with 13 bases separating them. The CDR3 is 15 amino acids. Germline loops: CDR1 SGHAT, CDR2 FQNNGV. CDR3 sequence: CASSLGRTADGELFF. The CDR3 bases are TGTGCCAGCAGCTTAGGAAGGACAGCAGACGGGGAGCTGTTTTTT. Full variable domain (remainder filled in from reference TRBV11-2 and TRBJ2-2): EAGVAQSPRYKIIEKRQSVAFWCNPISGHATLYWYQQILGQGPKLLIQFQNNGVVDDSQLPKDRFSAERLKGVDSTLKIQPAKLEDSAVYLCASSLGRTADGELFFGEGSRLTVL.

Many counts were recorded for this clonotype. The chain recombines TRBV12-3 or TRBV12-4 with TRBJ2-2; no clear D. This CDR3 spans 14 amino acids. V lost 3 bases, J lost 6 bases, and 11 bases lay in between. The CDR3 spells CASSFAGTAGELFF. The CDR3 DNA is TGTGCCAGCAGTTTTGCCGGTACGGCCGGGGAGCTGTTTTTT.

This chain connects TRBV12-3 or TRBV12-4 to TRBJ2-7; D may be TRBD1 or TRBD2 (6 bases each). This CDR3 is 15 amino acids long. V gave up 7 bases and J gave up 2 bases, with 18 bases separating them. The CDR3 here is CASTPGGQKTYEQYF. CDR3 in DNA: TGTGCCAGCACCCCCGGGGGACAAAAAACCTACGAGCAGTACTTC.

The chain joins TRBV10-1 to TRBJ2-1; 7 nucleotides line up with TRBD1. CDR3 size: 15 residues. Per the germline V gene, CDR1 is WNHNN and CDR2 is SYGVQD (reference sequence). The junction had 7 bases not matched to a gene; V was cut back by 6 bases and J by 2 bases. CDR3 region: CASSGPGTAYNEQFF. DNA for the CDR3: TGCGCCAGCAGCGGTCCCGGGACAGCCTACAATGAGCAGTTCTTC.

This clonotype was counted a few times. The V gene is TRBV14, the J gene TRBJ1-1; no clear D. Germline V gene data show CDR1 as SGHDN and CDR2 as FVKESK. V lost 1 base to trimming and J lost 6 bases, with 12 bases between them. The CDR3 loop spans 14 amino acids. The CDR3 sequence: CASSQVGQAAEAFF. CDR3 coding DNA: TGTGCCAGCAGCCAAGTCGGGCAGGCTGCTGAAGCTTTCTTT.

Only a few counts were recorded for this clonotype. This sequence joins TRBV20-1 and TRBJ2-7; 10 bases align to TRBD2. This CDR3 is 14 amino acids long. The germline V gene encodes CDR1 DFQATT and CDR2 SNEGSKA (reference sequence). V was clipped by 4 bases and J by 1 base; unmatched bases: 4. The CDR3 is CSATTSGFSYEQYV. CDR3 coding DNA: TGCAGTGCTACGACTAGCGGGTTTTCCTACGAGCAGTACGTC.